This is a list of T cell receptor beta chains from one sample in a study of blood T cell repertoires in COVID-19. Libraries were prepared by immunoSEQ multiplex PCR; TCRdb keeps only in-frame clonotypes and omits some of them. The table lists roughly 250,000 clones, around 84% of them singletons. The sample consisted of PBMCs or T cells enriched from blood (not recorded which). The receptors were sampled from a woman between 45 and 60 years old who had recovered from COVID-19. Both conserved end residues are trimmed from each CDR3.

CDR3 protein	V gene	J gene
ASSARTGGWNTEAF	TRBV5-1	TRBJ1-1
SVRSSDTQY	TRBV29-1	TRBJ2-3
AWSEAGGAGSPLH	TRBV30	TRBJ1-6
AWSIYRADTEAF	TRBV30	TRBJ1-1
ASSLASGIGNTIY	TRBV7-9	TRBJ1-3
ASSQVPGEGSPLH	TRBV3-1/TRBV3-2	TRBJ1-6
ASSLDDRAAYEQY	TRBV5-1	TRBJ2-7
ASSSLLAESYEQY	TRBV13	TRBJ2-7
ASSIDRVGNQPQH	TRBV6-5	TRBJ1-5
ASSFVSGGNTIY	TRBV2	TRBJ1-3
ASTLGLAGNNEQF	TRBV5-1	TRBJ2-1
ASSLYLTSGYNEQF	TRBV27	TRBJ2-1
ASSLPGGAEAF	TRBV7-3	TRBJ1-1
ASTSTPTGITGELF	TRBV19	TRBJ2-2
ASSEQQLNYGYT	TRBV2	TRBJ1-2
AWSVRGRDRTGELF	TRBV30	TRBJ2-2
ASSYSKLAVTDTQY	TRBV6-5	TRBJ2-3
ASSVQGETQY	TRBV12-3/TRBV12-4	TRBJ2-5
ASREAGEEKLF	TRBV12-3/TRBV12-4	TRBJ1-4
ASSLTGTGGLRQF	TRBV27	TRBJ2-1
ASSLASGSPNEQF	TRBV7-9	TRBJ2-1
ASSHPQGVNTEAF	TRBV4-1	TRBJ1-1
ASSDGTSGDNEQF	TRBV4-3	TRBJ2-1
ASSQGTGTYGYT	TRBV5-1	TRBJ1-2
ATSLGGSSTDTQY	TRBV28	TRBJ2-3
ASSFSRETYGYT	TRBV5-8	TRBJ1-2
ASSHGGGDGPRQPQH	TRBV4-2	TRBJ1-5
ASSISDGQTGGNSPLH	TRBV19	TRBJ1-6
ASSASGGSRGNTIY	TRBV7-2	TRBJ1-3
ASSQNFNQPQH	TRBV14	TRBJ1-5
ATSQNPGLPGEQY	TRBV15	TRBJ2-7
ASSSPGWSNEKLF	TRBV28	TRBJ1-4
ASSQGLAGDPWY	TRBV7-2	TRBJ2-3
ASSLPGTTNTGELF	TRBV6-5	TRBJ2-2
ASGQGIVQPQH	TRBV2	TRBJ1-5
ASSTYEAGEAF	TRBV11-2	TRBJ1-1
ASSYGGASYGYT	TRBV6-5	TRBJ1-2
ASQREGSTYEQY	TRBV28	TRBJ2-7
ASSLGQNTGELF	TRBV5-1	TRBJ2-2
ASRTSRLNTEAF	TRBV10-2	TRBJ1-1
ASSLVAVRDYEQY	TRBV7-2	TRBJ2-7
ASSLKEARDTQY	TRBV27	TRBJ2-3
AISESSGRNSYNEQF	TRBV10-3	TRBJ2-1
ASSPGGRNTDTQY	TRBV11-3	TRBJ2-3